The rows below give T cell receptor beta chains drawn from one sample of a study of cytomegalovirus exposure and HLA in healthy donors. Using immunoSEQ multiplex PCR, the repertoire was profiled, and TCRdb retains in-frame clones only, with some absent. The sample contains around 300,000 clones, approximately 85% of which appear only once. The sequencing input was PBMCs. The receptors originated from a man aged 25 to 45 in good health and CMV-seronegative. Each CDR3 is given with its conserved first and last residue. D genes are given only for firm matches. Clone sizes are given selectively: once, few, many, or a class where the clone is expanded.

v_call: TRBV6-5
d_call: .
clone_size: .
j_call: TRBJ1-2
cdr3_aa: CASSYNVENYGYTF
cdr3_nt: TGTGCCAGCAGTTACAACGTCGAGAACTATGGCTACACCTTC

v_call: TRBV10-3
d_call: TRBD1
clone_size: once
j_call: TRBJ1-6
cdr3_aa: CAISVSGGGRYNSPLHF
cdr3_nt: TGTGCCATCAGTGTATCTGGAGGGGGCCGATACAATTCACCCCTCCACTTT

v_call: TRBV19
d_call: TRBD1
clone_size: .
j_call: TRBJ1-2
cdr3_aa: CASRQGNYGYTF
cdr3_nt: TGTGCCAGTCGACAGGGTAACTATGGCTACACCTTC

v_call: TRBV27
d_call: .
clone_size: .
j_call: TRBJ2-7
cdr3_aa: CASSLRGAYEQYF
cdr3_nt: TGTGCCAGCAGCCTACGCGGGGCTTACGAGCAGTACTTC

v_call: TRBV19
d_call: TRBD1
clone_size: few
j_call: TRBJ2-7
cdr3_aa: CASSIGGTGSDEQYF
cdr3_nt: TGTGCCAGTAGTATCGGCGGGACAGGGTCCGACGAGCAGTACTTC

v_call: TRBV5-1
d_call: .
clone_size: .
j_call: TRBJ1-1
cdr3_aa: CASSLEDGRVDTEAFF
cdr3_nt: TGCGCCAGCAGCTTGGAGGATGGCAGGGTAGACACTGAAGCTTTCTTT

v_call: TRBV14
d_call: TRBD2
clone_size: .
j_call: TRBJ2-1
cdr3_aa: CASSQGPLAGYNEQFF
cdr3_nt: TGTGCCAGCAGCCAAGGTCCCCTAGCGGGATACAATGAGCAGTTCTTC

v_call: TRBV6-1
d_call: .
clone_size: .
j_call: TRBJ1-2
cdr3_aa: CASSEERGHRRGYTF
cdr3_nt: TGTGCCAGCAGTGAAGAACGGGGACACCGGCGAGGCTACACCTTC

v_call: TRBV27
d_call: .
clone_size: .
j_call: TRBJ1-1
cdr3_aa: CASSLFSSPLVNTEAFF
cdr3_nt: TGTGCCAGCAGTTTATTTTCCTCCCCCCTAGTGAACACTGAAGCTTTCTTT

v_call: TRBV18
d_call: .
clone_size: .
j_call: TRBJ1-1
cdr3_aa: CASSPTGGRFNTEAFF
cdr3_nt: TGTGCCAGCTCACCAACGGGGGGGCGGTTCAACACTGAAGCTTTCTTT

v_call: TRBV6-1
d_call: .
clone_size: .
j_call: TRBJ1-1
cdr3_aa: CASSEFIRLPNTEAFF
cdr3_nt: TGTGCCAGCAGTGAATTTATTCGGTTACCGAACACTGAAGCTTTCTTT

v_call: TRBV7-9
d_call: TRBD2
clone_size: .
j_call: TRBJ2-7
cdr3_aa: CASSLSGGEREQYF
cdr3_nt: TGTGCCAGCAGCTTAAGTGGGGGGGAGCGCGAGCAGTACTTC

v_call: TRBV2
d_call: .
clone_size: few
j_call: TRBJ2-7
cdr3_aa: CASSEGGEQYF
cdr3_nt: TGTGCCAGCAGTGAGGGGGGAGAGCAGTACTTC

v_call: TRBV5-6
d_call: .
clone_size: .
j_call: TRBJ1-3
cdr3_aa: CASSLPRDFSSGNTIYF
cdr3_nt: TGTGCCAGCAGCTTACCCCGGGACTTCAGCTCTGGAAACACCATATATTTT

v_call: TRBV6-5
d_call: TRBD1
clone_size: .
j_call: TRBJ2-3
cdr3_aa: CASSYRQTGNPDTQYF
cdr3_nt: TGTGCCAGCAGTTACCGTCAGACAGGGAATCCAGATACGCAGTATTTT

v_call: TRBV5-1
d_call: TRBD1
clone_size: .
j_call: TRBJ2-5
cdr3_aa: CASSLATGTGLQETQYF
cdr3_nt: TGCGCCAGCAGCTTGGCAACCGGGACAGGGCTACAAGAGACCCAGTACTTC

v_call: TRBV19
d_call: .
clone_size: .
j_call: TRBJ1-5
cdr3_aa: CASSPAGWSQPQHF
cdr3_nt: TGTGCCAGTAGCCCGGCAGGGTGGAGTCAGCCCCAGCATTTT

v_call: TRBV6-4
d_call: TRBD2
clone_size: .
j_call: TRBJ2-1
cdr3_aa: CASSPGEGAGRNEQFF
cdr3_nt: TGTGCCAGCAGTCCGGGGGAGGGAGCCGGCCGGAATGAGCAGTTCTTC

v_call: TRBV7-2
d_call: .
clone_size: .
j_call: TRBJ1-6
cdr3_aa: CASSLVRQPGDSPLHF
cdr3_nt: TGTGCCAGCAGCTTAGTTAGGCAGCCTGGAGATTCACCCCTCCACTTT

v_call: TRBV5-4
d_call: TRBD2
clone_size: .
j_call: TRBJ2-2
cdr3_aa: CASSDRDYEDYTGELFF
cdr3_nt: TGTGCCAGCAGCGACCGGGACTACGAAGACTACACCGGGGAGCTGTTTTTT

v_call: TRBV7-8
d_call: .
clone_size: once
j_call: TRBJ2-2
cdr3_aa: CASSLDRNTGELFF
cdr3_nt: TGTGCCAGCAGCTTAGACAGGAACACCGGGGAGCTGTTTTTT

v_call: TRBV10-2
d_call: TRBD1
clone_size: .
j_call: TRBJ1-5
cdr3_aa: CASSETSGTGGHQPQHF
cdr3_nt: TGCGCCAGCAGTGAGACTTCCGGGACAGGGGGCCATCAGCCCCAGCATTTT

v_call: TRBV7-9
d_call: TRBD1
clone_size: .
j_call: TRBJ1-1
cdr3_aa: CASSLSQGDTEAFF
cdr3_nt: TGTGCCAGCAGCTTATCACAGGGGGACACTGAAGCTTTCTTT

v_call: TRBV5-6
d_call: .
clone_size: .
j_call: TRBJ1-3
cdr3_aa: CASSVLTGSSGNTIYF
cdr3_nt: TGTGCCAGCAGCGTTTTGACAGGCAGCTCTGGAAACACCATATATTTT

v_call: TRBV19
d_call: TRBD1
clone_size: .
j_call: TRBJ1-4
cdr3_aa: CASSPGGLGDEKLFF
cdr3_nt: TGTGCCAGTAGTCCAGGGGGTCTAGGAGATGAAAAACTGTTTTTT

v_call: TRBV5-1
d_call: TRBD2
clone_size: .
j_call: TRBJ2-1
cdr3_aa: CASSPTGLAGGSVGNEQFF
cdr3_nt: TGCGCCAGCAGCCCAACGGGACTAGCGGGGGGAAGCGTGGGGAATGAGCAGTTCTTC